This section outlines one T cell receptor beta chain sequence together with its context. The data were produced by immunoSEQ multiplex PCR, yet TCRdb's version contains in-frame clones alone and is incomplete. The top ten clones hold 5.5% to 8% of a sample with about 120,000 clones, approximately 85% of them seen once. This sample stems from a study of T cell responses to AZD1222 COVID-19 vaccine. The CDR3 is 12 residues long. The V gene's germline CDR1 is MDHEN and CDR2 SYDVKM. V shed 6 bases and J shed 5 bases, with 10 bases lying between them. The TCR comes from an adult in good health. This specimen consisted of peripheral blood, obtained on day 0 of AZD1222 vaccination. The chain employs TRBV28 and TRBJ1-2; D remains ambiguous. The CDR3 region has the DNA TGTGCCAGCAGACCTCAGGAATATGGCTACACCTTC. Translated: CASRPQEYGYTF.